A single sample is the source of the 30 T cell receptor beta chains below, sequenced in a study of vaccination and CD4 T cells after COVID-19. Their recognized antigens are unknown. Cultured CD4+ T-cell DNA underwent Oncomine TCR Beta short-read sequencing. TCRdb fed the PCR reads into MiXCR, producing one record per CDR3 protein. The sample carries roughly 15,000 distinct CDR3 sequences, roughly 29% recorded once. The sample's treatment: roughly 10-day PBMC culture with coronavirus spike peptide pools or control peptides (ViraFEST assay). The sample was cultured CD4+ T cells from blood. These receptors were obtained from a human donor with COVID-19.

DNA for the CDR3: TGCGCCAGCAGCTTGGACTACTCCAGCTCCTACGAGCAGTACTTC. Translating gives CASSLDYSSSYEQYF. The gene calls are TRBV5-1 and TRBJ2-7; D is undetermined. CDR1 is SGHRS and CDR2 is YFSETQ in the germline V gene. V gave up 0 bases and J gave up 0 bases, with 10 bases separating them. The CDR3 has 15 residues.

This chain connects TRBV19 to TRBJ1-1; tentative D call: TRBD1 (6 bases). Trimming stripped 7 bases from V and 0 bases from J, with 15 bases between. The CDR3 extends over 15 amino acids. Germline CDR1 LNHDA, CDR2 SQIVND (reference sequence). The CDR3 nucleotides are TGTGCCAGTAAGGGGGGAAATTTGGTGAACACTGAAGCTTTCTTT. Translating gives CASKGGNLVNTEAFF.

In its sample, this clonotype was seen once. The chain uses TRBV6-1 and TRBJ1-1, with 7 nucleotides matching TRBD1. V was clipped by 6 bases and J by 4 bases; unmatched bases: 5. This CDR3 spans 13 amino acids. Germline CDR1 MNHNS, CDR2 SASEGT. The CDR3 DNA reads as TGTGCCAGCAGGACAGGGAGATCCACTGAAGCTTTCTTT. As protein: CASRTGRSTEAFF.

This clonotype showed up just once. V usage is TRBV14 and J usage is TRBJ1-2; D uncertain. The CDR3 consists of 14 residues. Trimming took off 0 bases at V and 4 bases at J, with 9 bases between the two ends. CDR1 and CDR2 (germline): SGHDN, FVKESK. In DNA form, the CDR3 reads TGTGCCAGCAGCCAAGACGCGGAAGCCTATGGCTACACCTTC. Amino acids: CASSQDAEAYGYTF.

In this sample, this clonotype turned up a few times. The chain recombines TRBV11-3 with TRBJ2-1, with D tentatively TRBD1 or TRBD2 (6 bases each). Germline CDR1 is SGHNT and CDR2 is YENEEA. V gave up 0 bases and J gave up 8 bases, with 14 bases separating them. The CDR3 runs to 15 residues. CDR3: CASSLEVGGSHEQFF. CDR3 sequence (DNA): TGTGCCAGCAGCTTAGAAGTGGGGGGCTCCCATGAGCAGTTCTTC.

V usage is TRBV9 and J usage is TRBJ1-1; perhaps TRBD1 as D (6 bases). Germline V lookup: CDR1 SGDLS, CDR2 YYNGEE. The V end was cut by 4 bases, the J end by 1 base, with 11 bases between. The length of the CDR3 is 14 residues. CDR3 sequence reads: CASSPRTANTEAFF. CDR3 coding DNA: TGTGCCAGCAGCCCAAGGACAGCGAACACTGAAGCTTTCTTT.

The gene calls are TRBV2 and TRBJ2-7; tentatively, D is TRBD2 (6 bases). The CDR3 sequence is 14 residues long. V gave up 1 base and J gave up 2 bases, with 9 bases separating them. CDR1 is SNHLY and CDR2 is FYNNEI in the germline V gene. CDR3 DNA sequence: TGTGCCAGCAGTGAAGTGGCTAGCGCCTACGAGCAGTACTTC. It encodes CASSEVASAYEQYF. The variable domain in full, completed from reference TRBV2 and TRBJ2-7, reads EPEVTQTPSHQVTQMGQEVILRCVPISNHLYFYWYRQILGQKVEFLVSFYNNEISEKSEIFDDQFSVERPDGSNFTLKIRSTKLEDSAMYFCASSEVASAYEQYFGPGTRLTVT.

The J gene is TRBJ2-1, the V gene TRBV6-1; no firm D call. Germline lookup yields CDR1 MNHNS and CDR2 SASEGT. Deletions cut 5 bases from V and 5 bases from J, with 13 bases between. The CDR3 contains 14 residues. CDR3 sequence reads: CASSPPPVNNEQFF. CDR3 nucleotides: TGTGCCAGCAGTCCTCCTCCAGTGAACAATGAGCAGTTCTTC.

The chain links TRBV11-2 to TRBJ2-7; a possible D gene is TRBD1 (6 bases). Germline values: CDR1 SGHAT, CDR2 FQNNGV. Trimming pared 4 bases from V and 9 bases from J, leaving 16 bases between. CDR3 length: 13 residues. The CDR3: CASSSPRGKWQYF. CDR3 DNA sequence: TGTGCCAGCAGCTCCCCTAGGGGGAAGTGGCAGTACTTC.

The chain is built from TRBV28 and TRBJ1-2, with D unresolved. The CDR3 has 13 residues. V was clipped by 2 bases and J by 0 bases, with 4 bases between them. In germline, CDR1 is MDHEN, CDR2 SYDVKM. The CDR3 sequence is CASSLGTNYGYTF. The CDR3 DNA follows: TGTGCCAGCAGTTTAGGCACTAACTATGGCTACACCTTC.

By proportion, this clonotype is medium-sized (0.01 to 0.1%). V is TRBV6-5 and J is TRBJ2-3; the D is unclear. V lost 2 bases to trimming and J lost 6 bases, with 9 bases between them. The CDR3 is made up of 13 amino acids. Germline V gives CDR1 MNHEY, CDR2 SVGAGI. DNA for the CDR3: TGTGCCAGCAGTTACGGCCCCGTGGATACGCAGTATTTT. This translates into CASSYGPVDTQYF.

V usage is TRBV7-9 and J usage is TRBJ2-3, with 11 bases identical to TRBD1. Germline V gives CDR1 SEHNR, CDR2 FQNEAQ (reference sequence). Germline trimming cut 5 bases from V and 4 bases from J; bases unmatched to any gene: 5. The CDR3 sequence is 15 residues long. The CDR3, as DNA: TGTGCCAGCAGCCGGGACAGGGGGGGCGCAGATACGCAGTATTTT. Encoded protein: CASSRDRGGADTQYF.

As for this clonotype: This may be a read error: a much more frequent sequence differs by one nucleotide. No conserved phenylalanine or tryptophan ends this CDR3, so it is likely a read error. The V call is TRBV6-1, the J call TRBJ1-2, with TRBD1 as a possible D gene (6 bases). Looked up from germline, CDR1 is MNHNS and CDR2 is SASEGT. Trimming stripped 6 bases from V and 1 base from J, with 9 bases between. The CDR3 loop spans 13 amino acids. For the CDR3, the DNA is TGTGCCAGCAGCGACAGGATTAACTATGGCTACACCATC. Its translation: CASSDRINYGYTI.

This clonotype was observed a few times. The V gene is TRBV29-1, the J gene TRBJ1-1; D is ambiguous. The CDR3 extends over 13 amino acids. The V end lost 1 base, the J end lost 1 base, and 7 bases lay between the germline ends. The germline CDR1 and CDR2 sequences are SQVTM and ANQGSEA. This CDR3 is CSVEVASNTEAFF. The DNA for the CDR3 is TGCAGCGTTGAAGTCGCATCGAACACTGAAGCTTTCTTT.

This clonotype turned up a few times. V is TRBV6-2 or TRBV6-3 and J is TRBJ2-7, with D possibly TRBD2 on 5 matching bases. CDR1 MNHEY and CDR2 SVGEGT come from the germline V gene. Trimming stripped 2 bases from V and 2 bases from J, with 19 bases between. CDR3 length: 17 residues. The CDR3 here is CASSYNNGGYLPYEQYF. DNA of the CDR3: TGTGCCAGCAGTTACAACAACGGCGGGTACCTCCCCTACGAGCAGTACTTC.

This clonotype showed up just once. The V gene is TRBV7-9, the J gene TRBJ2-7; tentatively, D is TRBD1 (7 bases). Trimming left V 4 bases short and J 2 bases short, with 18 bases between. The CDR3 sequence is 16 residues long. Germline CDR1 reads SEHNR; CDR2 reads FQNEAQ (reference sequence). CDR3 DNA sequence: TGTGCCAGCAGCTGGAGCAGGGGGGCAACGACCTACGAGCAGTACTTC. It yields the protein CASSWSRGATTYEQYF.

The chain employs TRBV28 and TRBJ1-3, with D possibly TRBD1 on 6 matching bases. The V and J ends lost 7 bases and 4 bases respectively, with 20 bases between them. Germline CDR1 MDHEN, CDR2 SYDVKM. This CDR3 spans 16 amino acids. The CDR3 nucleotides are TGTGCCAGCACCGACTTGGACAGAAAAGCAGGAAACACCATATATTTT. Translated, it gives CASTDLDRKAGNTIYF.

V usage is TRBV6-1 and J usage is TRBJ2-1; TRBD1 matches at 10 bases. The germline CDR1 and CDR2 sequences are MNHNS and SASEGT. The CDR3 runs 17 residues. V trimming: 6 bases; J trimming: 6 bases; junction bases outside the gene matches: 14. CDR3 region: CASSNTRDRGRGNEQFF. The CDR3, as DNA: TGTGCCAGCAGCAATACGCGGGACAGGGGACGAGGCAATGAGCAGTTCTTC.

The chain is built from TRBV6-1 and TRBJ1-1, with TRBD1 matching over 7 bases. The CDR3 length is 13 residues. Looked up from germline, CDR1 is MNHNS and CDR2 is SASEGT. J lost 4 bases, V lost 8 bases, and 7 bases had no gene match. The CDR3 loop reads CASRDRGSTEAFF. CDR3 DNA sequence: TGTGCCAGCCGGGACAGAGGGTCCACTGAAGCTTTCTTT.

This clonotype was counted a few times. CDR3 in DNA: TGTGCCAGCAGCAACGTAGCTTTCTTT. This translates into CASSNVAFF. The chain recombines TRBV21-1 with TRBJ1-1. TRBV21-1 is a pseudogene locus. This CDR3 has 9 residues.

The CDR3 sequence: CASSLFVGKLFF. The CDR3 DNA sequence: TGTGCCAGCAGCTTATTCGTGGGAAAACTGTTTTTT. The V and J genes are TRBV11-2 and TRBJ1-4, with D unresolved. Trimming shortened V by 2 bases and J by 10 bases, and 8 bases separated the two germline ends. Germline CDR1 SGHAT, CDR2 FQNNGV. This CDR3 contains 12 residues.

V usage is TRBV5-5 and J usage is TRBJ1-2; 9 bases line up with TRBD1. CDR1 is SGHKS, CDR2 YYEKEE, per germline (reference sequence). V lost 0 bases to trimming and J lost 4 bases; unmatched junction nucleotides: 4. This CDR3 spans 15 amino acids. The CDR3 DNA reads TGTGCCAGCAGCTTGGCCGTACAGGGGGCCTATGGCTACACCTTC. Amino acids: CASSLAVQGAYGYTF.

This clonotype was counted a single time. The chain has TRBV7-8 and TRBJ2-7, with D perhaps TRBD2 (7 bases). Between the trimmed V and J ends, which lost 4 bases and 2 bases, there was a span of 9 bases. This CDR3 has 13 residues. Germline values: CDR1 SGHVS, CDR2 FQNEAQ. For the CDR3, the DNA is TGTGCCAGCAGCTGGGGGGGCACCTACGAGCAGTACTTC. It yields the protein CASSWGGTYEQYF. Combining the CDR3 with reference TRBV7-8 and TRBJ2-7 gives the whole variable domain GAGVSQSPRYKVAKRGQDVALRCDPISGHVSLFWYQQALGQGPEFLTYFQNEAQLDKSGLPSDRFFAERPEGSVSTLKIQRTQQEDSAVYLCASSWGGTYEQYFGPGTRLTVT.

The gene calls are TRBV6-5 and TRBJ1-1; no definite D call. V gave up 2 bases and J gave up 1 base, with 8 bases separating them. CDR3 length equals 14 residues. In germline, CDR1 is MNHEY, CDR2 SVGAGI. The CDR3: CASSYKAKNTEAFF. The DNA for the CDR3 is TGTGCCAGCAGTTACAAGGCCAAGAACACTGAAGCTTTCTTT.

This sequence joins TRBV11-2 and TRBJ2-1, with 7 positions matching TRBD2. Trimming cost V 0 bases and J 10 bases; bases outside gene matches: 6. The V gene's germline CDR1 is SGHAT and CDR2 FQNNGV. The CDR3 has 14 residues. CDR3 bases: TGTGCCAGCAGCTTAGATCGGGGGAGGGACGAGCAGTTCTTC. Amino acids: CASSLDRGRDEQFF.

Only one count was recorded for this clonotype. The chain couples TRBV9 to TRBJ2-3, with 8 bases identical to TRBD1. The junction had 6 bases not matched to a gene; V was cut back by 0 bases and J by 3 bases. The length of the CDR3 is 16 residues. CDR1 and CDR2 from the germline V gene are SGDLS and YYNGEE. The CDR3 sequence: CASSVAGQARTDTQYF. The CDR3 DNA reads TGTGCCAGCAGCGTAGCGGGACAGGCCCGGACAGATACGCAGTATTTT.

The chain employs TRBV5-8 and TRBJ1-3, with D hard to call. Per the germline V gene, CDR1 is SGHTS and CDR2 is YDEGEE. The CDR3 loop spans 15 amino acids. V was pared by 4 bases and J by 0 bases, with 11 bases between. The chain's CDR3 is CASSQWRSSGNTIYF. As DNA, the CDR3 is TGTGCCAGCAGCCAATGGAGGAGCTCTGGAAACACCATATATTTT.

The DNA for the CDR3 is TGTGCCAGCAGCTTGGGAGGGGGAGGGAACACTGAAGCTTTCTTT. Translating it yields CASSLGGGGNTEAFF. The V gene is TRBV7-8, the J gene TRBJ1-1, with D perhaps matching TRBD1 (6 bases). CDR1 is SGHVS, CDR2 FQNEAQ, per germline. This CDR3 comprises 15 residues. Between the trimmed V and J ends, which lost 3 bases and 1 base, there was a span of 12 bases.

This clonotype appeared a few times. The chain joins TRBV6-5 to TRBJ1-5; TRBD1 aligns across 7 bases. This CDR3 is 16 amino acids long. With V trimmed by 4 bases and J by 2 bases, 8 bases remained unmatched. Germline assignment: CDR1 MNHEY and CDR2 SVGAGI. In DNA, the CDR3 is TGTGCCAGCAGTTCCTCGACAGGGTCTGGCAATCAGCCCCAGCATTTT. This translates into CASSSSTGSGNQPQHF.

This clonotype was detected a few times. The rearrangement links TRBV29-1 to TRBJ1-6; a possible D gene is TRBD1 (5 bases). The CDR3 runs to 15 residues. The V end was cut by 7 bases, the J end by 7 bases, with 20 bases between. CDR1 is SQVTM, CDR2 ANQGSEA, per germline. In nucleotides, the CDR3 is TGCAGCGCCGTCACTGAGGCAGGGCTCAATTCACCCCTCCACTTT. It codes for CSAVTEAGLNSPLHF.